The text below deals with one T cell receptor beta chain. Its antigen remains unidentified. Amplification used 60 Vbeta primers and 13 Jbeta primers. In the original analysis: Later work found about 80 million unique TCR beta chains, with around 10 million shared. Sequencing was performed with immunoSEQ multiplex PCR; in TCRdb, only in-frame clones are kept and a portion is missing. The V and J calls and clone size are taken from that table; D and trimming were inferred from the DNA. Of about 85,000 clones in the sample, around three fifths were seen once. The CDR3 contains 13 residues. With 6 bases clipped from V and 3 bases from J, the junction kept 3 bases outside the gene matches. Germline CDR1 is SEHNR and CDR2 is FQNEAQ (reference sequence). Every donor was a healthy person donating bone marrow. These data come from a study of cytomegalovirus exposure and HLA in healthy donors. Whole-study results and caveats: It was reported that TCR beta sequences correctly inferred the HLA-A and HLA-B alleles for most subjects. Immune exposure information comprised only CMV serostatus.

The TCR comes from a man in his thirties or forties in good health and CMV-seronegative. Sequencing input: PBMCs. J is TRBJ1-2 and V is TRBV7-9, with 8 bases that match TRBD1. CDR3 sequence reads: CASRKQGDYGYTF. CDR3 nucleotides: TGTGCCAGCAGAAAACAGGGGGACTATGGCTACACCTTC. The entire variable domain, with the rest obtained from reference TRBV7-9 and TRBJ1-2, is as follows: DTGVSQNPRHKITKRGQNVTFRCDPISEHNRLYWYRQTLGQGPEFLTYFQNEAQLEKSRLLSDRFSAERPKGSFSTLEIQRTEQGDSAMYLCASRKQGDYGYTFGSGTRLTVV.